This T cell receptor beta chain was recorded in a study of memory CD4+ T cells and cytomegalovirus serostatus. The wider study: Healthy Belgian adult donors included several CMV-positive and 24 CMV-negative people. Study results and caveats: Each of approximately 73 CMV-associated TCRbeta sequences occurred in one to five individuals.

Single viable CD3+CD4+CD8-CD45RO+ cells were sorted as the memory CD4+ T cells. On this clone: Antigen unknown.

Sequenced by immunoSEQ multiplex PCR; TCRdb stores in-frame clones only, minus some. In the table there are about 54,000 clones, over 70% of which are singletons. The CDR3 contains 15 residues. The V end lost 1 base, the J end lost 0 bases, and 5 bases lay between the germline ends. CDR1 and CDR2 from the germline V gene are SGHTS and YDEGEE. The specimen was memory CD4+ T cells from blood. The TCR was taken from an adult in good health and CMV-seropositive. The rearrangement links TRBV5-8 to TRBJ2-6; D call uncertain. The CDR3 nucleotides read TGTGCCAGCAGCTTGTCCGCCTCTGGGGCCAACGTCCTGACTTTC. It yields the protein CASSLSASGANVLTF.